The 24 T cell receptor beta chains below all came from one sample that was sequenced in a study of radiotherapy plus CTLA-4 blockade in lung cancer. The method was immunoSEQ multiplex PCR; TCRdb's version includes in-frame clones alone and lacks a portion of them. The table includes some 40,000 clones, 60% to 80% detected once. The specimen was peripheral blood, collected from a patient treated with radiotherapy plus ipilimumab. The receptors here all came from a human donor with non-small cell lung cancer whose response to radiotherapy plus ipilimumab could not be evaluated.

The chain's CDR3 is CASSKSGGGTGELFF. The DNA of the CDR3 is TGCGCCAGCAGCAAGAGCGGGGGGGGCACCGGGGAGCTGTTTTTT. V usage is TRBV5-1 and J usage is TRBJ2-2; 10 positions match TRBD2. The ends lost 4 bases at V and 4 bases at J; junction bases unmatched: 4. The CDR3 spans 15 residues. The germline CDR1 and CDR2 sequences are SGHRS and YFSETQ.

The V call is TRBV5-1, the J call TRBJ1-3; no firm D call. This CDR3 spans 13 amino acids. Between the trimmed V and J ends, which lost 5 bases and 0 bases, there was a span of 6 bases. The germline gives CDR1 SGHRS, CDR2 YFSETQ. The CDR3 region has the DNA TGCGCCAGCAGGGGGAGCTCTGGAAACACCATATATTTT. Translating it yields CASRGSSGNTIYF.

V is TRBV7-9 and J is TRBJ1-1; no clear D. Germline lookup yields CDR1 SEHNR and CDR2 FQNEAQ (reference sequence). CDR3 length: 9 residues. Trimming cost V 10 bases and J 7 bases, with 7 bases left between them. The CDR3 spells CATRVEAFF. CDR3 sequence (DNA): TGTGCCACCCGAGTTGAAGCTTTCTTT.

This clone has a single count. V and J are TRBV5-4 and TRBJ2-5; TRBD2 matches at 9 bases. Looked up from germline, CDR1 is SGHNT and CDR2 is YYREEE (reference sequence). V was pared by 3 bases and J by 0 bases, with 3 bases of the junction left unmatched. This CDR3 has 15 amino acids. CDR3 region: CASSWGLAHQETQYF. As DNA, the CDR3 is TGTGCCAGCAGCTGGGGACTAGCCCACCAAGAGACCCAGTACTTC.

The chain links TRBV5-6 to TRBJ2-5, with D tentatively TRBD1 (5 bases). Germline V gene lookup returns CDR1 SGHDT and CDR2 YYEEEE. This CDR3 comprises 16 residues. The germline V and J ends were trimmed by 1 base and 6 bases, with 19 bases remaining between them. CDR3 sequence reads: CASSLTGANLVQTQYF. The CDR3 nucleotides are TGTGCCAGCAGCTTGACAGGAGCCAACCTAGTACAGACCCAGTACTTC.

The gene calls are TRBV7-9 and TRBJ2-7; 8 nucleotides agree with TRBD1. With 5 bases clipped from V and 0 bases from J, the junction kept 6 bases outside the gene matches. CDR3 length equals 15 residues. Germline CDR1 and CDR2: SEHNR and FQNEAQ (reference sequence). CDR3 sequence: CASSEYRGYSYEQYF. In nucleotides, the CDR3 is TGTGCCAGCAGCGAATACAGGGGGTACTCCTACGAGCAGTACTTC.

The CDR3 DNA reads as TGTGCCAGCAGCTTAACGGGGAGCCCTGGCAATGAGCAGTTCTTC. Protein sequence: CASSLTGSPGNEQFF. The chain carries TRBV7-3 and TRBJ2-1; D may be TRBD2 (5 bases). The CDR3 is 15 residues long. V was shortened by 0 bases and J by 6 bases, with 12 bases between the two germline ends. Germline V CDR1 and CDR2: SGHTA, FQGTGA.

V usage is TRBV12-5 and J usage is TRBJ2-5; 7 bases fit TRBD2. J lost 4 bases, V lost 3 bases, and 2 bases had no gene match. Germline V gene sequence: CDR1 LGHNT, CDR2 FRNRAP. The CDR3 extends over 13 amino acids. The CDR3 sequence is CASGLREGETQYF. The CDR3 DNA reads as TGTGCTAGTGGTTTAAGGGAGGGAGAGACCCAGTACTTC.

The chain employs TRBV5-1 and TRBJ2-3; no firm D call. Trimming removed 0 bases at V and 0 bases at J, with 11 bases between. In germline, CDR1 is SGHRS, CDR2 YFSETQ. The CDR3 has 16 residues. CDR3 DNA: TGCGCCAGCAGCTTGGACACTACAATCAGCACAGATACGCAGTATTTT. It encodes CASSLDTTISTDTQYF.

The chain joins TRBV4-2 to TRBJ2-3; TRBD2 aligns across 8 bases. The junction had 5 bases not matched to a gene; V was cut back by 0 bases and J by 3 bases. The CDR3 spans 16 residues. Germline assignment: CDR1 LGHNA and CDR2 YNFKEQ. CDR3 bases: TGTGCCAGCAGCCAAGATTGGACTAGCAGGACAGATACGCAGTATTTT. Protein: CASSQDWTSRTDTQYF.

V gene TRBV5-1 combines with J gene TRBJ1-1; D may be TRBD1 (5 bases). CDR3 length equals 15 residues. The V end lost 4 bases, the J end lost 4 bases, and 17 bases lay between the germline ends. Per the germline V gene, CDR1 is SGHRS and CDR2 is YFSETQ. The CDR3 spells CASSIAQGGVTEAFF. In DNA, the CDR3 is TGCGCCAGCAGCATCGCGCAGGGTGGGGTCACTGAAGCTTTCTTT.

The chain recombines TRBV29-1 with TRBJ1-3; D is possibly TRBD1 (5 bases). In germline, CDR1 is SQVTM, CDR2 ANQGSEA. V was clipped by 4 bases and J by 2 bases, with 18 bases between them. This CDR3 contains 16 residues. The CDR3 bases are TGCAGCGTTGTCGCCCCCGACGGGGGTACTGGAAACACCATATATTTT. Amino acid sequence: CSVVAPDGGTGNTIYF. Based on the CDR3 plus reference TRBV29-1 and TRBJ1-3, the full variable domain is SAVISQKPSRDICQRGTSLTIQCQVDSQVTMMFWYRQQPGQSLTLIATANQGSEATYESGFVIDKFPISRPNLTFSTLTVSNMSPEDSSIYLCSVVAPDGGTGNTIYFGEGSWLTVV.

The V and J genes are TRBV4-3 and TRBJ2-7; D is uncertain. Germline V lookup: CDR1 LGHNA, CDR2 YSLEER. The CDR3 length is 15 residues. V was cut by 4 bases and J by 3 bases, with 16 bases left in between. CDR3 sequence (DNA): TGCGCCAGCAGCCGGCTCCCCGGGTCCTACTACGAGCAGTACTTC. Encoded protein: CASSRLPGSYYEQYF.

The sample holds a few counts of this clone. The conserved closing phenylalanine or tryptophan is absent in this CDR3, likely reflecting a read error. The gene calls are TRBV7-2 and TRBJ1-6; tentative D call: TRBD1 (6 bases). V shed 4 bases and J shed 11 bases, with 12 bases lying between them. The CDR3 sequence is 13 residues long. Germline V gene sequence: CDR1 SGHTA, CDR2 FQGNSA. The CDR3 loop is CASSSPGATPLHL. The CDR3 bases are TGTGCCAGCAGCTCCCCAGGGGCAACACCCCTCCACCTT.

This clone was seen a few times. This rearrangement joins TRBV7-2 to TRBJ1-3; no firm D call. Trimming stripped 1 base from V and 0 bases from J, with 10 bases between. Germline lookup yields CDR1 SGHTA and CDR2 FQGNSA. This CDR3 is built from 16 residues. The CDR3 DNA follows: TGTGCCAGCAGCTTAGACCCAGAACCCTCTGGAAACACCATATATTTT. It translates to CASSLDPEPSGNTIYF.

The gene calls are TRBV6-5 and TRBJ2-7, with TRBD2 matching over 9 bases. CDR1 and CDR2 from the germline V gene are MNHEY and SVGAGI. The CDR3 spans 15 residues. V gave up 8 bases and J gave up 2 bases; unmatched junction bases: 10. CDR3 region: CASSGGRGGPYEQYF. CDR3 in DNA: TGTGCCAGCTCAGGCGGGCGGGGGGGCCCCTACGAGCAGTACTTC.

This clone was detected only once. V is TRBV18 and J is TRBJ2-7; maybe TRBD1 (5 bases). Germline CDR1 is KGHSH and CDR2 is LQKENI. The CDR3 loop spans 15 amino acids. Trimming removed 2 bases at V and 3 bases at J, with 14 bases between. The CDR3 region is CASSPKTGSIYEQYF. The CDR3 DNA follows: TGTGCCAGCTCACCAAAAACAGGCTCTATCTACGAGCAGTACTTC.

V and J are TRBV5-1 and TRBJ2-7, with TRBD1 matching over 8 bases. Germline V gene sequence: CDR1 SGHRS, CDR2 YFSETQ. J gave up 1 base and V 4 bases, and 10 bases lay outside the gene matches. This CDR3 comprises 16 residues. The CDR3 coding sequence is TGCGCCAGCAGCAACCCGGACAGGGAGTTTTCCTACGAGCAGTACTTC. Amino acids: CASSNPDREFSYEQYF.

This clone has a single count. This chain connects TRBV7-9 to TRBJ2-1; 9 bases match TRBD2. V was pared by 5 bases and J by 6 bases, with 8 bases of the junction left unmatched. Germline V gives CDR1 SEHNR, CDR2 FQNEAQ (reference sequence). CDR3 length equals 15 residues. DNA of the CDR3: TGTGCCAGCAGCCTCGGCGGGGGGGGTGTCAATGAGCAGTTCTTC. It translates to CASSLGGGGVNEQFF.

The chain combines TRBV4-3 with TRBJ1-2; maybe TRBD1 (5 bases). There are 15 residues in the CDR3. The V gene's germline CDR1 is LGHNA and CDR2 YSLEER. Trimming removed 0 bases from V and 4 bases from J, with 12 bases in between. The CDR3: CASSQDFTGSYGYTF. DNA for the CDR3: TGCGCCAGCAGCCAAGATTTTACAGGCTCCTATGGCTACACCTTC.

The V call is TRBV5-1, the J call TRBJ2-3; TRBD2 agrees at 10 bases. Germline V gives CDR1 SGHRS, CDR2 YFSETQ. V dropped 3 bases and J dropped 5; count of bases not matched to a gene: 3. The CDR3 sequence is 14 residues long. For the CDR3, the DNA is TGCGCCAGCAGCTCGCTAGCGGGGGTAGATACGCAGTATTTT. It translates to CASSSLAGVDTQYF.

The chain uses TRBV4-2 and TRBJ2-1; the match to TRBD2 covers 9 bases. Germline V gene data show CDR1 as LGHNA and CDR2 as YNFKEQ. V dropped 1 base and J dropped 6; count of bases not matched to a gene: 7. The CDR3 extends over 16 amino acids. The CDR3 DNA follows: TGTGCCAGCAGCCAAGTGACTAGCGGTGGGTTCAATGAGCAGTTCTTC. The encoded protein is CASSQVTSGGFNEQFF.

CDR3 bases: TGCGCCAGCAGCTTAGAGGTTATCGGTCAGGGCAGGACTAATGAAAAACTGTTTTTT. This encodes CASSLEVIGQGRTNEKLFF. The rearrangement links TRBV5-1 to TRBJ1-4; possible D gene TRBD1, 5 bases. The CDR3 has 19 residues. Germline V lookup: CDR1 SGHRS, CDR2 YFSETQ. V lost 2 bases and J lost 2, with 22 bases in between. Supplemented by reference TRBV5-1 and TRBJ1-4, the full variable domain reads KAGVTQTPRYLIKTRGQQVTLSCSPISGHRSVSWYQQTPGQGLQFLFEYFSETQRNKGNFPGRFSGRQFSNSRSEMNVSTLELGDSALYLCASSLEVIGQGRTNEKLFFGSGTQLSVL.

V and J are TRBV9 and TRBJ1-1; D may be TRBD1 (5 bases). CDR1 and CDR2 (germline): SGDLS, YYNGEE. V dropped 2 bases and J dropped 1 base, with 9 bases sitting between them. This CDR3 region has 14 residues. CDR3 sequence reads: CASSVAQANTEAFF. In DNA, the CDR3 is TGTGCCAGCAGCGTGGCACAGGCGAACACTGAAGCTTTCTTT.